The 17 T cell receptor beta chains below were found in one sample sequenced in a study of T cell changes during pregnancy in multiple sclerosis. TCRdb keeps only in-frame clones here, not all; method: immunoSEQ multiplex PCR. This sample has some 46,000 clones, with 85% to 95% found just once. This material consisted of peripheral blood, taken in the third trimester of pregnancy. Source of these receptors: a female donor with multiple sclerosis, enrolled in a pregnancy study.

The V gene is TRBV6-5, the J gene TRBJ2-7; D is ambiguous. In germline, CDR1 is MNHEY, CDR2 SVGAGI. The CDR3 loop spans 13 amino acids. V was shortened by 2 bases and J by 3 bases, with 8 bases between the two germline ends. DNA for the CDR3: TGTGCCAGCAGTTACGACTTCAACTACGAGCAGTACTTC. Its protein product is CASSYDFNYEQYF.

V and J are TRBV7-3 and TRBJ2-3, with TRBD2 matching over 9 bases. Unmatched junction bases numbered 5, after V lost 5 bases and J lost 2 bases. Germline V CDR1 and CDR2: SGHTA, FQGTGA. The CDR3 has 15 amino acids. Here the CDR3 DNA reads TGTGCCAGCAGCCCAATAGCGGGAGCCACAGATACGCAGTATTTT. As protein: CASSPIAGATDTQYF. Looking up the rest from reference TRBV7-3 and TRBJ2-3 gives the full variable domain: GAGVSQTPSNKVTEKGKYVELRCDPISGHTALYWYRQSLGQGPEFLIYFQGTGAADDSGLPNDRFFAVRPEGSVSTLKIQRTERGDSAVYLCASSPIAGATDTQYFGPGTRLTVL.

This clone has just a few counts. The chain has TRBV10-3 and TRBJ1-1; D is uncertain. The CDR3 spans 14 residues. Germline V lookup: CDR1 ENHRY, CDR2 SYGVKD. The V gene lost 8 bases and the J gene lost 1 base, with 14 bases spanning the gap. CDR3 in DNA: TGTGCCATCGCCCCTCTAAGTGAGAACACTGAAGCTTTCTTT. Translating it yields CAIAPLSENTEAFF.

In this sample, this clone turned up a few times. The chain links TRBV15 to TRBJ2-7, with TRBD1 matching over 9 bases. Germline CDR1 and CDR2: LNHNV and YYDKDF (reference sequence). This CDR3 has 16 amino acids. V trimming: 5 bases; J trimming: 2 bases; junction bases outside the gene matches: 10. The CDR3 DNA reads TGTGCCACCAGCGGCATAAGGGGACAGGGAACCTACGAGCAGTACTTC. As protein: CATSGIRGQGTYEQYF.

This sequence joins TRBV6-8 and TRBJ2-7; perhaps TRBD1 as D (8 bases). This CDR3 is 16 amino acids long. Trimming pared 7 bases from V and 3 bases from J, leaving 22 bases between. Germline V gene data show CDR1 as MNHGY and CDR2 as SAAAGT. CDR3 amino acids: CASTHSGTGDRYEQYF. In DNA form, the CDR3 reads TGTGCCAGCACCCACAGCGGGACAGGTGACCGCTACGAGCAGTACTTC.

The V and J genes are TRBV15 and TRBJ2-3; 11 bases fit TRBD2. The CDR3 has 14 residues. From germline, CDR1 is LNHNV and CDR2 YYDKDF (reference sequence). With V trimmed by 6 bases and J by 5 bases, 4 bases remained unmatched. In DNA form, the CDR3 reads TGTGCCACCAGACTAGCGGGAGCCGGAGATACGCAGTATTTT. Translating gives CATRLAGAGDTQYF. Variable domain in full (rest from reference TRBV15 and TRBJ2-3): DAMVIQNPRYQVTQFGKPVTLSCSQTLNHNVMYWYQQKSSQAPKLLFHYYDKDFNNEADTPDNFQSRRPNTSFCFLDIRSPGLGDTAMYLCATRLAGAGDTQYFGPGTRLTVL.

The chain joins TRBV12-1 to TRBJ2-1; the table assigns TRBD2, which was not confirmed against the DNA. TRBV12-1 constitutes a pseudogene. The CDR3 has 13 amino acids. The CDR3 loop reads CASKAGGACEQFF. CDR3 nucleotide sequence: TGTGCCAGCAAAGCGGGAGGAGCATGCGAGCAGTTCTTC.

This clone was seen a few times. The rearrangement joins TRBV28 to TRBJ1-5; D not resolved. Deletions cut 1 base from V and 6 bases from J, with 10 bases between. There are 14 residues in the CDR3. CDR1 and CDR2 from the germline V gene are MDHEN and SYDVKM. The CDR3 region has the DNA TGTGCCAGCAGTTTATTAGTGTCGGGTCAGCCCCAGCATTTT. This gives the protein CASSLLVSGQPQHF. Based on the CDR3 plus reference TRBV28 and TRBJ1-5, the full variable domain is DVKVTQSSRYLVKRTGEKVFLECVQDMDHENMFWYRQDPGLGLRLIYFSYDVKMKEKGDIPEGYSVSREKKERFSLILESASTNQTSMYLCASSLLVSGQPQHFGDGTRLSIL.

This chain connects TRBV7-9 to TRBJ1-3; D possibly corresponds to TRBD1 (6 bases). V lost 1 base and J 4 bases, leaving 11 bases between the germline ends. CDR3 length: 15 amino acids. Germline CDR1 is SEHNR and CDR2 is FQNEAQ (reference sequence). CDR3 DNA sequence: TGTGCCAGCAGCTTAGAAGGGACATCAGGAAACACCATATATTTT. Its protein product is CASSLEGTSGNTIYF. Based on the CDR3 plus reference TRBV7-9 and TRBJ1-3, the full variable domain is DTGVSQNPRHKITKRGQNVTFRCDPISEHNRLYWYRQTLGQGPEFLTYFQNEAQLEKSRLLSDRFSAERPKGSFSTLEIQRTEQGDSAMYLCASSLEGTSGNTIYFGEGSWLTVV.

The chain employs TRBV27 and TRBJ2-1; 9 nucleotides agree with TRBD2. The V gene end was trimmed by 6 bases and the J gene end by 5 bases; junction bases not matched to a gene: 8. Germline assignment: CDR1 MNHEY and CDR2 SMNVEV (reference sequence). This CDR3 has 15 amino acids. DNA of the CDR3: TGTGCCAGCAGACCCGGCGGGGGGGGAAACAATGAGCAGTTCTTC. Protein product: CASRPGGGGNNEQFF.

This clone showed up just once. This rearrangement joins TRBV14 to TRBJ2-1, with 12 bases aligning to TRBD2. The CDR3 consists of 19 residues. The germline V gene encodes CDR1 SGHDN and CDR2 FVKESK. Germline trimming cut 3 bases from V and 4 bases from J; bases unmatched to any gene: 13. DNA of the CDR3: TGTGCCAGCAGCCATAAGAGGTGGACTAGCGGGATATTGTACAATGAGCAGTTCTTC. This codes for CASSHKRWTSGILYNEQFF.

CDR3 region: CASSLSGEWTEAFF. The CDR3 bases are TGTGCCAGCAGTTTATCCGGGGAATGGACTGAAGCTTTCTTT. The chain employs TRBV27 and TRBJ1-1; D remains unclear. Deletions cut 0 bases from V and 5 bases from J, with 10 bases between. Germline-derived CDR1 and CDR2 are MNHEY and SMNVEV (reference sequence). The CDR3 is made up of 14 amino acids.

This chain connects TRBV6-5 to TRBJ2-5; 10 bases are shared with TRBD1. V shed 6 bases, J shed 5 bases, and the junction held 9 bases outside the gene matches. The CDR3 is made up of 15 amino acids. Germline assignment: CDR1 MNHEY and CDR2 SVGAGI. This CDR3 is CASSGQGGGVETQYF. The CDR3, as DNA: TGTGCCAGCAGCGGACAGGGGGGAGGGGTTGAGACCCAGTACTTC.

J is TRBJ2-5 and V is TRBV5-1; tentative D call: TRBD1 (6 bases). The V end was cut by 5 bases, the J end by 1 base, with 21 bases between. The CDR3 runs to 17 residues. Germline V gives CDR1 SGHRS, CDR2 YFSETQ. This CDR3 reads CASRQLTGSMVQETQYF. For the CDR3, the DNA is TGCGCCAGCAGACAACTAACAGGGTCGATGGTCCAAGAGACCCAGTACTTC.

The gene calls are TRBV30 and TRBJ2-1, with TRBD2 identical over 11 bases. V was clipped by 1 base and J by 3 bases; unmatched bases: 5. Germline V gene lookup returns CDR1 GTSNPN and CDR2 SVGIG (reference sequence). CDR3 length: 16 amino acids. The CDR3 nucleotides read TGTGCCTGGAGTGGGACCGGGACTAGCGGCTACAATGAGCAGTTCTTC. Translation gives CAWSGTGTSGYNEQFF.

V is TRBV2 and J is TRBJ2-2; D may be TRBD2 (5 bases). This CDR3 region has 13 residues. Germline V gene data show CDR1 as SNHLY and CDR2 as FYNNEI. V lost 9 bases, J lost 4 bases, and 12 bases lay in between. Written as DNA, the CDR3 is TGTGCCAGTAGGACGGGGAGCACCGGGGAGCTGTTTTTT. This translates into CASRTGSTGELFF.

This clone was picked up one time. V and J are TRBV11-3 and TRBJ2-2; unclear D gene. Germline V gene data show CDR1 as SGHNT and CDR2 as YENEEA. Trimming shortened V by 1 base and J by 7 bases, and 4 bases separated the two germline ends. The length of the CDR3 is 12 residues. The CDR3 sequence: CASSLAGGELFF. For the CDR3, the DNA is TGTGCCAGCAGCTTAGCGGGCGGGGAGCTGTTTTTT.